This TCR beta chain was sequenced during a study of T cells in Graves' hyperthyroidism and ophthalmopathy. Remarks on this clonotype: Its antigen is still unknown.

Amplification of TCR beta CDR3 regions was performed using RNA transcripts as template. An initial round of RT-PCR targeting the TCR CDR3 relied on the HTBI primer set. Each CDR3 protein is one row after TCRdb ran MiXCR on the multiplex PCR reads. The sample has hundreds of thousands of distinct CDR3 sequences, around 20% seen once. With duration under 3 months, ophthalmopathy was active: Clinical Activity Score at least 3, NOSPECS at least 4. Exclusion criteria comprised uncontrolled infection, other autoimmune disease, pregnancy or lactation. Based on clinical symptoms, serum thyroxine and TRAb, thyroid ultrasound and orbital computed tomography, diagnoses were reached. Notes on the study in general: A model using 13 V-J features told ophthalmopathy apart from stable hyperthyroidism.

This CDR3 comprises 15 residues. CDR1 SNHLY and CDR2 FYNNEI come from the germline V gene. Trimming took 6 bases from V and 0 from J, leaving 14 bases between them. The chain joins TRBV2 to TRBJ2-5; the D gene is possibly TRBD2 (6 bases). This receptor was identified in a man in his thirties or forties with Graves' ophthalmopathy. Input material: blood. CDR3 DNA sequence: TGTGCCAGCAGCTTAGCGGCATTGTACCAAGAGACCCAGTACTTC. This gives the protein CASSLAALYQETQYF.